This note documents a single T cell receptor (beta chain) sequence. Its specificity is unknown. The study amplified TCR beta CDR3 regions using RNA transcripts. Second-round multiplex PCR came after a first-round RT-PCR that employed HTBI primers. TCRdb re-called the multiplex PCR reads through MiXCR, storing one row per CDR3 protein. Of about 240,000 distinct CDR3 sequences in the sample, 45% were seen once. Germline V gene sequence: CDR1 SGHRS, CDR2 YFSETQ. Trimming pared 5 bases from V and 2 bases from J, leaving 10 bases between. The CDR3 covers 14 residues. The data stem from a study of Graves' ophthalmopathy and Graves' hyperthyroidism. Study context: Peripheral blood samples were taken at initial diagnosis, before any treatment.

Ophthalmopathy donors were characterized by moderate-to-severe activity, CAS of at least 3, NOSPECS of at least 4, and duration under 3 months. Additional autoimmune diseases, uncontrolled infections, pregnancy or lactation disqualified patients. The study's findings and limits: Among expanded thyroid clonotypes above 0.001 frequency, most also occurred in blood.

Sequenced material: peripheral blood. The clonotype comes from an adult man with Graves' ophthalmopathy. The chain couples TRBV5-1 to TRBJ2-2; D gene uncertain. The CDR3 sequence is CASSEAPNTGELFF. Written as DNA, the CDR3 is TGCGCCAGCAGTGAAGCTCCTAACACCGGGGAGCTGTTTTTT. The variable domain in full, completed from reference TRBV5-1 and TRBJ2-2, reads KAGVTQTPRYLIKTRGQQVTLSCSPISGHRSVSWYQQTPGQGLQFLFEYFSETQRNKGNFPGRFSGRQFSNSRSEMNVSTLELGDSALYLCASSEAPNTGELFFGEGSRLTVL.